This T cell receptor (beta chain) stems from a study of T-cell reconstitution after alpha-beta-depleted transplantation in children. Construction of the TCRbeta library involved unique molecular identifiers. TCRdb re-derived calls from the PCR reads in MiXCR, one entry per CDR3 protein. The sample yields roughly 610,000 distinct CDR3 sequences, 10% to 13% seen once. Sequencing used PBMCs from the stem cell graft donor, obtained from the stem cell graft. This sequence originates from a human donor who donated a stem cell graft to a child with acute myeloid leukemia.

The CDR3 sequence is CASSSKLSGTYNEQFF. Written as DNA, the CDR3 is TGTGCCAGCAGCTCAAAACTTAGCGGGACTTACAATGAGCAGTTCTTC. This chain uses TRBV7-9 with TRBJ2-1; 8 bases match TRBD2. The CDR3 runs 16 residues. Germline CDR1 is SEHNR and CDR2 is FQNEAQ (reference sequence). Unmatched junction bases numbered 9, after V lost 4 bases and J lost 4 bases.